The clone carrying this T cell receptor beta chain occurred many times. Its target is unknown. The data originate from a study of T-cell memory formation after mild COVID-19. Study-wide context: TCR clusters largely stayed donor specific.

Study-level findings and limits: What remained unconfirmed was the SARS-CoV-2 specificity of second-wave clones peaking on day 37. Pre-infection memory contained some responding clones, which suggested that cross-reactive memory had joined.

Barcoded TCR alpha and TCR beta cDNA libraries with UMIs came from 5'RACE using constant-segment primers. Using its own MiXCR run on the 5' RACE reads, TCRdb lists one record per CDR3 protein. The sample carries almost 250,000 distinct CDR3 sequences, 15% to 19% recorded once. CDR3 length equals 14 residues. Germline V gives CDR1 ENHRY, CDR2 SYGVKD. J lost 5 bases, V lost 10 bases, and 10 bases had no gene match. This chain links TRBV10-3 with TRBJ2-5; 10 bases match TRBD2. This receptor was identified in an adult woman who had mild COVID-19 (a few samples of this study predate the infection). Cell type and time point are not known. Sequenced: PBMCs or a T cell subset sorted from them (not recorded which). CDR3 in amino acids: CANSLAGAGETQYF. The CDR3 nucleotides read TGTGCCAACTCCCTAGCGGGGGCCGGGGAGACCCAGTACTTC.